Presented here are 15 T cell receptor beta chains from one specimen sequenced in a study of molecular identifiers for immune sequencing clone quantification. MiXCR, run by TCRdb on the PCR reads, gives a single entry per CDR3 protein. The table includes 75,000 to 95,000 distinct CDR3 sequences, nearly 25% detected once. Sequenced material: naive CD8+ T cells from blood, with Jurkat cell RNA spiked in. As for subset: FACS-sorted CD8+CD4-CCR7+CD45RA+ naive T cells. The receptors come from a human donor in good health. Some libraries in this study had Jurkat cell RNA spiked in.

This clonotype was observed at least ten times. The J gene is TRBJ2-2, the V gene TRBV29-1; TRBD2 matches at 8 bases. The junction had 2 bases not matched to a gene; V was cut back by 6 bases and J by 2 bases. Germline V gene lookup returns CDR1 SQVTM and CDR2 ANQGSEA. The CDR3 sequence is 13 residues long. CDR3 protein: CSVGTSNTGELFF. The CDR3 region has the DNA TGCAGCGTCGGGACTAGTAACACCGGGGAGCTGTTTTTT.

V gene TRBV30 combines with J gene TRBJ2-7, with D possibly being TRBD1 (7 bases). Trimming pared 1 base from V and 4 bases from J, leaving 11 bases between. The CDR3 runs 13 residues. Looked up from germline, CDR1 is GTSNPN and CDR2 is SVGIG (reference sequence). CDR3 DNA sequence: TGTGCCTGGAGTGGGGCAGGGGGGTACGAGCAGTACTTC. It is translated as CAWSGAGGYEQYF.

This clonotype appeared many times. CDR3 sequence (DNA): TGTGCCACCAGCGGGCAGGAGGGGAGTCTCACAGATACGCAGTATTTT. Translated, it gives CATSGQEGSLTDTQYF. The rearrangement joins TRBV15 to TRBJ2-3; possibly TRBD2 for D (6 bases). CDR1 and CDR2 (germline): LNHNV, YYDKDF (reference sequence). This CDR3 region has 16 residues. The V and J ends lost 5 bases and 2 bases respectively, with 17 bases between them.

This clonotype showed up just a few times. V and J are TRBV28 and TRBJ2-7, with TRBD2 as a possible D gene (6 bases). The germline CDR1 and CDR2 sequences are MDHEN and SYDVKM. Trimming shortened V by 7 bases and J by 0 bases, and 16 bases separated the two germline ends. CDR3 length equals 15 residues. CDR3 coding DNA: TGTGCCAGCACCGTCGCGGGACTCCGCTCCTACGAGCAGTACTTC. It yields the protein CASTVAGLRSYEQYF.

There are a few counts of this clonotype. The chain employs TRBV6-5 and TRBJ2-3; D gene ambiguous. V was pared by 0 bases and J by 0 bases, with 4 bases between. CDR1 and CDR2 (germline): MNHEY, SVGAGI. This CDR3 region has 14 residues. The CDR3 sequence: CASSYSPSTDTQYF. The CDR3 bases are TGTGCCAGCAGTTACTCGCCCAGCACAGATACGCAGTATTTT.

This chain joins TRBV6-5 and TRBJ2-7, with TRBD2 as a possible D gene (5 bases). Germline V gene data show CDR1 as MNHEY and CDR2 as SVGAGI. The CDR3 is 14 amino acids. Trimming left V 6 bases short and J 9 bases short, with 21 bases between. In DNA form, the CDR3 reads TGTGCCAGCAGCCCCGGAGGACGGATTACGGGGCAGTACTTC. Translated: CASSPGGRITGQYF.

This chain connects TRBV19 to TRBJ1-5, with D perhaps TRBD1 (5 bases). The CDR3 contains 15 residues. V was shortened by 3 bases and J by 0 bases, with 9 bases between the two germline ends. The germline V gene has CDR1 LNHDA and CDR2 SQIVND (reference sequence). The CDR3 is CASSITGGSNQPQHF. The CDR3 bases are TGTGCCAGTAGTATTACAGGAGGTAGCAATCAGCCCCAGCATTTT.

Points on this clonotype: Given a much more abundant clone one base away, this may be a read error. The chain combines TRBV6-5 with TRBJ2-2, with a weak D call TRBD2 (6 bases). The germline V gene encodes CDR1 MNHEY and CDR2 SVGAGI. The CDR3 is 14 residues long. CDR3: CASSYSRGAGGLFF. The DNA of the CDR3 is TGTGCCAGCAGTTACTCCCGGGGTGCCGGGGGGCTGTTTTTT.

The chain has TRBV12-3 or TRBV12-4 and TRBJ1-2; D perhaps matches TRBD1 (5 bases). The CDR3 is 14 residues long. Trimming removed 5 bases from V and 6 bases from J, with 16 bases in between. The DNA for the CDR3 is TGTGCCAGCAGTCCCGATAGACAGAGGCATGGCTACACCTTC. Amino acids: CASSPDRQRHGYTF.

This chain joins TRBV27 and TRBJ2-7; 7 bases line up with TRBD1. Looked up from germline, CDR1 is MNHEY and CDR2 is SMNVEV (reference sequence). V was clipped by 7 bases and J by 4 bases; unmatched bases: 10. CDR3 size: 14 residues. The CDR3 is CASKVQTGRYEQYF. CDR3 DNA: TGTGCCAGCAAAGTACAGACAGGGCGGTACGAGCAGTACTTC.

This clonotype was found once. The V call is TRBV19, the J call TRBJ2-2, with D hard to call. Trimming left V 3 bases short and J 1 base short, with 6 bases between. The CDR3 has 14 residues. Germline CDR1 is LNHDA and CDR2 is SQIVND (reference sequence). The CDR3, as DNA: TGTGCCAGTAGTATCGGACGGAACACCGGGGAGCTGTTTTTT. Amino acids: CASSIGRNTGELFF.

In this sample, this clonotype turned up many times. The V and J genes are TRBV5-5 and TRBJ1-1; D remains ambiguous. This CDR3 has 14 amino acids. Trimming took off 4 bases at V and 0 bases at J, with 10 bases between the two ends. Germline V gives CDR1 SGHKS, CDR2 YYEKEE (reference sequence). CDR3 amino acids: CASSPSRVNTEAFF. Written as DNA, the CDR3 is TGTGCCAGCAGCCCGTCGCGGGTGAACACTGAAGCTTTCTTT.

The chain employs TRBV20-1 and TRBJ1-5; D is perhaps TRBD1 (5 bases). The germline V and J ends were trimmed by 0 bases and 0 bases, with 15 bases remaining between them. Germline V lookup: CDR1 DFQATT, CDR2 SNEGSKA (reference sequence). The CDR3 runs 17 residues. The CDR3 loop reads CSARDRDSLRSNQPQHF. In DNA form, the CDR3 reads TGCAGTGCTAGAGATCGCGACAGTCTTCGTAGCAATCAGCCCCAGCATTTT.

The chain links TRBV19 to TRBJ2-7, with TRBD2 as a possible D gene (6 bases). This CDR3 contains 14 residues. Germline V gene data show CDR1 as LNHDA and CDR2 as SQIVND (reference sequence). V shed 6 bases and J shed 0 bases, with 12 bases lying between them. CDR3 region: CASSRGGGSYEQYF. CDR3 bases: TGTGCCAGTAGCCGGGGAGGAGGCTCCTACGAGCAGTACTTC.

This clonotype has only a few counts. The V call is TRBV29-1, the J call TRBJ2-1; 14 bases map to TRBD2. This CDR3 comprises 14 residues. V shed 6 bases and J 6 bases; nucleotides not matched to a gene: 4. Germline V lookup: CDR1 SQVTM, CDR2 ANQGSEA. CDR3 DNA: TGCAGCGTGGCCGGGACTAGCGGGGGCAATGAGCAGTTCTTC. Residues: CSVAGTSGGNEQFF.